This is a list of T cell receptor beta chains from one sample in a study of T-cell reconstitution after alpha-beta-depleted transplantation in children. TCRdb passed the PCR reads through MiXCR, listing each CDR3 protein once. The profile covers approximately 27,000 distinct CDR3 sequences, with 15% to 20% appearing a single time and around 35% taken by the ten largest. Sequenced here: PBMCs, mostly from graft donor cells, sampled 60 days after TCRalphabeta/CD19-depleted stem cell transplant. These receptors came from a male patient aged 2 to 9 who had a stem cell transplant for acute lymphoblastic leukemia, so the T cells may come from the graft donor. Each CDR3 is given with its conserved first and last residue. D genes are given only for firm matches. Clone sizes are given selectively: once, few, many, or a class where the clone is expanded.

TRBV20-1	TRBJ2-3	few	TRBD2	CSARDLGLAGVPDTQYF	TGCAGTGCTAGAGATCTAGGACTAGCGGGAGTTCCAGATACGCAGTATTTT
TRBV20-1	TRBJ2-7	few	TRBD2	CSAPSGGTYEQYF	TGCAGTGCCCCCTCGGGGGGAACCTACGAGCAGTACTTC
TRBV18	TRBJ2-1	-	-	CASSPLDRPHNEQFF	TGTGCCAGCTCACCTCTGGACAGACCTCACAATGAGCAGTTCTTC
TRBV9	TRBJ2-7	-	TRBD1	CASSVGTGRSYEQYF	TGTGCCAGCAGCGTAGGGACAGGCCGCTCCTACGAGCAGTACTTC
TRBV4-3	TRBJ2-3	few	TRBD2	CASSQVGGGAGDTQYF	TGCGCCAGCAGCCAAGTAGGCGGGGGGGCGGGAGATACGCAGTATTTT
TRBV20-1	TRBJ2-3	many	-	CSARIRPDTQYF	TGCAGTGCTAGGATTAGACCCGATACGCAGTATTTT
TRBV12-3/TRBV12-4	TRBJ2-5	-	TRBD1	CASSRTGGGWETQYF	TGTGCCAGCAGCCGGACAGGGGGAGGTTGGGAGACCCAGTACTTC
TRBV2	TRBJ1-1	-	-	CADGGQNTEAFF	TGTGCCGACGGGGGGCAGAACACTGAAGCTTTCTTT
TRBV7-9	TRBJ2-7	many	-	CASSLSAVSYEQYF	TGTGCCAGCAGCTTATCGGCAGTCTCCTACGAGCAGTACTTC
TRBV18	TRBJ2-3	-	TRBD2	CASSTSGTDTQYF	TGTGCCAGCTCAACTAGCGGCACAGATACGCAGTATTTT
TRBV19	TRBJ2-6	-	TRBD2	CASSHPLADLAGGSSGANVLTF	TGTGCCAGTAGTCATCCTCTAGCAGACCTAGCGGGGGGTTCCTCTGGGGCCAACGTCCTGACTTTC
TRBV30	TRBJ1-1	-	-	CAGLGGVTEAFF	TGTGCCGGGCTCGGGGGGGTCACTGAAGCTTTCTTT
TRBV20-1	TRBJ1-2	few	-	CSAKGHLDSEGNWGYTF	TGCAGTGCTAAGGGACATCTCGATTCCGAGGGAAATTGGGGCTACACCTTC
TRBV20-1	TRBJ1-5	many	-	CSARELQNSNQPQHF	TGCAGTGCTAGAGAGCTGCAGAATAGCAATCAGCCCCAGCATTTT
TRBV11-2	TRBJ2-1	-	-	CASSLIHPQFF	TGTGCCAGCAGCTTAATCCATCCGCAGTTCTTC
TRBV24-1	TRBJ2-3	medium-sized	TRBD1	CATSDQTGGRTDTQYF	TGTGCCACCAGTGATCAGACAGGGGGTCGCACAGATACGCAGTATTTT
TRBV20-1	TRBJ2-3	few	-	CSARGTGTDTQYF	TGCAGTGCTAGAGGGACGGGGACAGATACGCAGTATTTT
TRBV7-9	TRBJ2-3	many	TRBD1	CASSFKQGSDTQYF	TGTGCCAGCAGCTTTAAACAGGGGTCAGATACGCAGTATTTT
TRBV7-8	TRBJ1-6	many	TRBD1	CASSLGEPGTGGTLHF	TGTGCCAGCAGCTTAGGGGAACCCGGGACAGGGGGGACCCTCCACTTT
TRBV5-4	TRBJ2-7	-	-	CASSSEPGTGYEQYF	TGTGCCAGCAGCTCCGAACCCGGGACGGGCTACGAGCAGTACTTC
TRBV11-3	TRBJ2-1	many	-	CASSQGLLNEQFF	TGTGCCAGCAGCCAGGGACTGCTCAATGAGCAGTTCTTC
TRBV27	TRBJ1-2	few	-	CASRSNYGYTF	TGTGCCAGCAGGTCTAACTATGGCTACACCTTC
TRBV28	TRBJ1-3	many	-	CASSLSPWNTIYF	TGTGCCAGCAGTTTGTCCCCGTGGAACACCATATATTTT
TRBV6-1	TRBJ1-5	few	-	CASSEAIGGYQPQHF	TGTGCCAGCAGTGAAGCTATAGGGGGGTATCAGCCCCAGCATTTT
TRBV6-2/TRBV6-3	TRBJ1-1	-	-	CAAARGYTEAFF	TGTGCCGCGGCCCGGGGGTACACTGAAGCTTTCTTT
TRBV11-3	TRBJ2-1	few	-	CASRFGDTSYNEQFF	TGTGCCAGCAGGTTTGGGGACACCTCCTACAATGAGCAGTTCTTC